The 15 T cell receptor beta chains below come from one sample, sequenced in a study of CXCR3-negative and CXCR3-positive naive CD8 T cells. The TRB cDNA libraries were prepared by 5' RACE with UMI labels. TCRdb re-called the 5' RACE reads; every CDR3 protein appears as one record, without DNA. This repertoire comprises 6,000 or so distinct CDR3 sequences; its ten largest clones make up over 1.5%. The sequenced material came from naive CXCR3- CD8+ T cells from blood. Subset reported: CD45RO-CCR7+CD27+CD95- naive CD8+ T cells lacking CXCR3 (TNR3-). These receptors all come from a human donor in good health. Some clones in this sample may be carry-over from other donors' samples.

V usage is TRBV19 and J usage is TRBJ1-5. From germline, CDR1 is LNHDA and CDR2 SQIVND (reference sequence). The CDR3 length is 12 residues. The CDR3 region is CASTSFGQPQHF.

The chain employs TRBV24-1 and TRBJ2-3; the TCRdb D gene call, TRBD1, has no DNA to confirm it. This CDR3 spans 17 amino acids. CDR1 KGHDR and CDR2 SFDVKD come from the germline V gene. The CDR3 spells CATSDLSQDDYTDTQYF.

The chain carries TRBV13 and TRBJ2-5; with no DNA, the TCRdb D assignment of TRBD1 cannot be verified. Germline V CDR1 and CDR2: PRHDT, FYEKMQ (reference sequence). The CDR3 totals 15 residues. The CDR3 here is CASSHRDGGGETQYF.

The rearrangement uses TRBV28 and TRBJ2-3; absent DNA, TCRdb's TRBD2 call cannot be checked. The germline V gene has CDR1 MDHEN and CDR2 SYDVKM. CDR3 size: 15 residues. The CDR3 sequence: CASNPGTRSTDTQYF.

The chain links TRBV7-9 to TRBJ1-6; the TCRdb D gene call, TRBD1, has no DNA to confirm it. The CDR3 totals 13 residues. Germline V lookup: CDR1 SEHNR, CDR2 FQNEAQ (reference sequence). CDR3 residues: CASQQGGDSPLHF.

The CDR3 reads CASSAGSLNTEAFF. The rearrangement links TRBV5-6 to TRBJ1-1. Germline loops: CDR1 SGHDT, CDR2 YYEEEE. The CDR3 extends over 14 amino acids.

V and J are TRBV9 and TRBJ2-6; there is no DNA to check the TCRdb D call of TRBD1. The germline gives CDR1 SGDLS, CDR2 YYNGEE. CDR3 length: 16 residues. The CDR3: CASSADRDSGANVLTF.

The V call is TRBV6-2 or TRBV6-3, the J call TRBJ2-7; TCRdb designates TRBD2, a call that cannot be tested without DNA. The CDR3 runs 13 residues. CDR1 and CDR2 (germline): MNHEY, SVGEGT. Here the CDR3 reads CASGGLKPHEQYF.

Measured by frequency, this clonotype is medium-sized (0.01 to 0.1%). The chain recombines TRBV7-3 with TRBJ2-7; TCRdb selects TRBD1, and the lack of DNA leaves this call unchecked. Germline values: CDR1 SGHTA, CDR2 FQGTGA. This CDR3 region has 13 residues. CDR3: CASSPGQHYEQYF. Full variable domain (rest looked up from reference TRBV7-3 and TRBJ2-7): GAGVSQTPSNKVTEKGKYVELRCDPISGHTALYWYRQSLGQGPEFLIYFQGTGAADDSGLPNDRFFAVRPEGSVSTLKIQRTERGDSAVYLCASSPGQHYEQYFGPGTRLTVT.

By frequency, this clonotype registers medium-sized (0.01 to 0.1%). This chain joins TRBV6-5 and TRBJ1-1. Germline CDR1 and CDR2: MNHEY and SVGAGI. The CDR3 has 15 residues. The CDR3 region is CASSYGRGGDTEAFF.

The chain combines TRBV5-1 with TRBJ2-7; the TCRdb call, TRBD2, lacks DNA for checking. This CDR3 region has 13 residues. Germline assignment: CDR1 SGHRS and CDR2 YFSETQ. The CDR3 sequence is CASGAPEGYEQYF.

Measured by frequency, this clonotype is medium-sized. The chain links TRBV27 to TRBJ2-1. Germline lookup yields CDR1 MNHEY and CDR2 SMNVEV (reference sequence). CDR3 length: 13 amino acids. This CDR3 is CASSFSLGNEQFF.

The chain couples TRBV5-1 to TRBJ1-1; checking the TCRdb D call of TRBD1 is not possible without DNA. CDR3 length: 15 amino acids. The germline CDR1 and CDR2 sequences are SGHRS and YFSETQ. CDR3 sequence: CASSLHLGATTEAFF.

The chain joins TRBV20-1 to TRBJ1-2; the D gene TCRdb calls, TRBD1, cannot be checked with no DNA. CDR3 size: 17 residues. Per germline, CDR1 DFQATT and CDR2 SNEGSKA (reference sequence). CDR3 amino acids: CSARPAGTDIIHYGYTF.

The chain is built from TRBV29-1 and TRBJ1-1. The CDR3 totals 12 residues. CDR1 is SQVTM and CDR2 is ANQGSEA in the germline V gene. CDR3 sequence: CSVDSMNTEAFF. The whole variable domain, filled in from reference TRBV29-1 and TRBJ1-1, reads SAVISQKPSRDICQRGTSLTIQCQVDSQVTMMFWYRQQPGQSLTLIATANQGSEATYESGFVIDKFPISRPNLTFSTLTVSNMSPEDSSIYLCSVDSMNTEAFFGQGTRLTVV.